The 13 T cell receptor beta chains below were found in one sample sequenced in a study of blood T cell repertoires in COVID-19. Only in-frame clones appear in the TCRdb table, and some are missing; sequencing was by immunoSEQ multiplex PCR. The sample shows roughly 30,000 clones, 55% to 80% of them seen only once. Material: peripheral blood. Receptors originate from a human donor in a cohort sampled during active COVID-19.

Only a few counts were recorded for this clone. J is TRBJ2-1 and V is TRBV6-6; 7 nucleotides line up with TRBD2. Germline lookup yields CDR1 MNHNY and CDR2 SVGAGI (reference sequence). This CDR3 comprises 12 residues. Trimming took 8 bases from V and 2 from J; bases not matched to a gene: 0. The CDR3 protein is CASGGAYNEQFF. The CDR3 nucleotides are TGTGCCAGCGGGGGGGCCTACAATGAGCAGTTCTTC.

The J gene is TRBJ2-5, the V gene TRBV7-9, with TRBD2 as a possible D gene (6 bases). The CDR3 runs 14 residues. V lost 0 bases, J lost 4 bases, and 9 bases lay in between. Germline CDR1 SEHNR, CDR2 FQNEAQ (reference sequence). CDR3 sequence: CASSLASSVETQYF. The CDR3 coding sequence is TGTGCCAGCAGCTTAGCGTCTAGCGTAGAGACCCAGTACTTC.

In this sample, this clone turned up a few times. This sequence joins TRBV29-1 and TRBJ1-5, with TRBD1 identical over 8 bases. The CDR3 loop spans 13 amino acids. The germline gives CDR1 SQVTM, CDR2 ANQGSEA. Trimming removed 6 bases from V and 2 bases from J; junction bases left unmatched: 3. The CDR3 loop reads CSVGQGGNQPQHF. DNA of the CDR3: TGCAGCGTCGGACAGGGTGGCAATCAGCCCCAGCATTTT.

Regarding this clone: The junction departs from the called germline gene at one end, perhaps through a read error. This chain connects TRBV12-3 or TRBV12-4 to TRBJ2-7; TRBD2 matches 10 bases. The CDR3 covers 13 residues. CDR3 sequence: CASSVAGGSEQYF. The CDR3 nucleotides read TGTGCCAGCAGTGTAGCGGGAGGAAGCGAGCAGTACTTC.

The chain joins TRBV30 to TRBJ1-1; 8 bases are a match to TRBD1. This CDR3 region has 16 residues. The J segment lost 10 bases and the V segment lost 2 bases, leaving 18 bases of the junction unmatched. Germline-derived CDR1 and CDR2 are GTSNPN and SVGIG (reference sequence). The CDR3 protein is CAWSPTGTGLRTGAFF. The CDR3 nucleotides are TGTGCCTGGAGTCCAACCGGGACAGGTTTGAGGACGGGAGCTTTCTTT.

This clone has just a few counts. The rearrangement uses TRBV4-3 and TRBJ2-7, with D perhaps TRBD2 (5 bases). This CDR3 has 15 amino acids. Between the trimmed V and J ends, which lost 0 bases and 3 bases, there was a span of 12 bases. CDR1 and CDR2 from the germline V gene are LGHNA and YSLEER. CDR3 sequence (DNA): TGCGCCAGCAGCCAAGATATGGCGGGCAGCTACGAGCAGTACTTC. Residues: CASSQDMAGSYEQYF.

The chain joins TRBV18 to TRBJ1-6; 7 bases match TRBD1. CDR1 and CDR2 from the germline V gene are KGHSH and LQKENI. The CDR3 contains 13 residues. V was clipped by 5 bases and J by 7 bases; unmatched bases: 2. CDR3 DNA sequence: TGTGCCAGCTCAGACAGGGAGAATTCACCCCTCCACTTT. Its translation is CASSDRENSPLHF. Drawing the rest from reference TRBV18 and TRBJ1-6, the complete variable domain is NAGVMQNPRHLVRRRGQEARLRCSPMKGHSHVYWYRQLPEEGLKFMVYLQKENIIDESGMPKERFSAEFPKEGPSILRIQQVVRGDSAAYFCASSDRENSPLHFGNGTRLTVT.

This clone was recorded a few times. This sequence joins TRBV23-1 and TRBJ2-3; D remains unclear. TRBV23-1 is placed among ORFs of uncertain function. The CDR3 runs to 16 residues. With 0 bases removed from V and 4 bases from J, the gap between germline ends came to 14 bases. The DNA for the CDR3 is TGCGCCAGCAGTCAATCTTTCAGACTCTCCGCAGATACGCAGTATTTT. Protein: CASSQSFRLSADTQYF.

This chain links TRBV27 with TRBJ1-1, with no clear D. V was cut by 6 bases and J by 2 bases, with 4 bases left in between. The CDR3 spans 11 residues. Germline V gene sequence: CDR1 MNHEY, CDR2 SMNVEV (reference sequence). The CDR3 loop is CASRLNTEAFF. The CDR3 DNA follows: TGTGCCAGCAGACTTAACACTGAAGCTTTCTTT.

The rearrangement uses TRBV9 and TRBJ2-1; TRBD2 matches 13 bases. Germline CDR1 SGDLS, CDR2 YYNGEE. This CDR3 is built from 19 residues. V was clipped by 4 bases and J by 0 bases; unmatched bases: 10. CDR3 DNA sequence: TGTGCCAGCAGCTCGGGACTAGCGGGGTCTGGGGGCTCCTACAATGAGCAGTTCTTC. Its translation is CASSSGLAGSGGSYNEQFF.

This clone was seen just once. This sequence joins TRBV14 and TRBJ1-2; D is uncertain. CDR1 is SGHDN, CDR2 FVKESK, per germline. This CDR3 is 16 amino acids long. With 0 bases removed from V and 8 bases from J, the gap between germline ends came to 19 bases. The CDR3 nucleotides are TGTGCCAGCAGCCAAGATCACGGTGGTTCCTTCTACGGCTACACCTTC. This translates into CASSQDHGGSFYGYTF.

This rearrangement joins TRBV7-2 to TRBJ2-1; TRBD2 is a possible D gene (6 bases). Germline CDR1 SGHTA, CDR2 FQGNSA. Between the trimmed V and J ends, which lost 5 bases and 10 bases, there was a span of 12 bases. The CDR3 is 12 residues long. The CDR3 loop is CASSMTRWEQFF. CDR3 in DNA: TGTGCCAGCAGCATGACTAGGTGGGAGCAGTTCTTC.

The chain is built from TRBV2 and TRBJ1-5; weak D call: TRBD1 (5 bases). The CDR3 is 14 residues long. Germline CDR1 reads SNHLY; CDR2 reads FYNNEI. Trimming left V 4 bases short and J 4 bases short, with 11 bases between. This CDR3 reads CASSVVGGNQPQHF. In nucleotides, the CDR3 is TGTGCCAGCAGTGTTGTTGGGGGGAATCAGCCCCAGCATTTT.